Shown below are 17 T cell receptor beta chains from a single sample sequenced in a study of cytomegalovirus exposure and HLA in healthy donors. With 60 Vbeta and 13 Jbeta primers, the PCR was carried out. The data were produced by immunoSEQ multiplex PCR, yet TCRdb's version contains in-frame clones alone and is incomplete. The data contain 150,000 to 200,000 clones, roughly four fifths of them seen just once; the ten biggest clones take up around 10%. The sequencing sample was made of PBMCs. Every receptor here comes from a man aged 45-60 years in good health and CMV-seropositive.

This chain joins TRBV19 and TRBJ2-1, with 10 bases matching TRBD1. This CDR3 has 14 residues. V shed 5 bases, J shed 10 bases, and the junction held 8 bases outside the gene matches. CDR1 is LNHDA and CDR2 is SQIVND in the germline V gene (reference sequence). CDR3 loop: CASSVTGGNGEQFF. The CDR3 coding sequence is TGTGCCAGTAGTGTGACAGGGGGCAATGGGGAGCAGTTCTTC.

The chain has TRBV5-1 and TRBJ2-6; 10 positions match TRBD1. Losses at the gene ends were 5 bases for V and 0 bases for J; bases not matched to a gene: 8. The CDR3 contains 18 residues. Germline loops: CDR1 SGHRS, CDR2 YFSETQ. As DNA, the CDR3 is TGCGCCAGCAGACCCGGGACAGGGGTCCGCTCTGGGGCCAACGTCCTGACTTTC. Residues: CASRPGTGVRSGANVLTF.

The table lists this clone with a count of one. V is TRBV6-6 and J is TRBJ1-5; no reliable D call. V lost 2 bases and J lost 8, with 10 bases in between. The germline V gene has CDR1 MNHNY and CDR2 SVGAGI (reference sequence). The CDR3 has 13 amino acids. Here the CDR3 DNA reads TGTGCCAGCAGTTACACGGTTTCCGAGCCCCAGCATTTT. This codes for CASSYTVSEPQHF.

The genes are TRBV5-1 and TRBJ1-2; 8 bases are shared with TRBD1. This CDR3 has 13 residues. The V gene's germline CDR1 is SGHRS and CDR2 YFSETQ. V shed 2 bases, J shed 8 bases, and the junction held 5 bases outside the gene matches. The CDR3 here is CASSLNGQGGYTF. For the CDR3, the DNA is TGCGCCAGCAGCTTAAACGGACAGGGAGGCTACACCTTC.

The CDR3 DNA is TGTGCCAGCAGCTGGGGGGACAGGGGGAGTAGGTATTTT. This gives the protein CASSWGDRGSRYF. The chain uses TRBV5-4 and TRBJ2-3, with 11 bases that match TRBD1. Looked up from germline, CDR1 is SGHNT and CDR2 is YYREEE (reference sequence). J was trimmed by 14 bases and V by 3 bases; bases with no gene match: 8. The CDR3 has 13 residues.

The chain carries TRBV19 and TRBJ2-2; 7 nucleotides align to TRBD1. CDR3 length: 15 residues. The V gene's germline CDR1 is LNHDA and CDR2 SQIVND (reference sequence). The V segment lost 5 bases and the J segment 4 bases; nucleotides outside the gene matches: 7. The CDR3 loop reads CASSATGYVTGELFF. The CDR3 DNA follows: TGTGCCAGTAGTGCGACAGGGTATGTCACCGGGGAGCTGTTTTTT. The full variable domain, in which reference TRBV19 and TRBJ2-2 provide the parts outside the CDR3, is DGGITQSPKYLFRKEGQNVTLSCEQNLNHDAMYWYRQDPGQGLRLIYYSQIVNDFQKGDIAEGYSVSREKKESFPLTVTSAQKNPTAFYLCASSATGYVTGELFFGEGSRLTVL.

The V and J genes are TRBV29-1 and TRBJ2-7; a possible D gene is TRBD1 (6 bases). V was trimmed by 4 bases and J by 1 base, leaving 14 bases between them. Germline V gives CDR1 SQVTM, CDR2 ANQGSEA. The CDR3 is made up of 14 amino acids. The chain's CDR3 is CSVGAGATSYEQYF. In DNA, the CDR3 is TGCAGCGTTGGGGCAGGGGCAACTTCCTACGAGCAGTACTTC.

The chain links TRBV2 to TRBJ1-5; a weak D match, TRBD1 (5 bases). V was pared by 8 bases and J by 5 bases, with 13 bases between. The CDR3 is 13 residues long. Germline-derived CDR1 and CDR2 are SNHLY and FYNNEI. In nucleotides, the CDR3 is TGTGCCAGCGTACGGGGAGGGGATCAGCCCCAGCATTTT. It codes for CASVRGGDQPQHF.

This chain uses TRBV6-6 with TRBJ1-3; the D is unclear. The V gene lost 6 bases and the J gene lost 0 bases, with 9 bases spanning the gap. Germline V lookup: CDR1 MNHNY, CDR2 SVGAGI (reference sequence). The CDR3 is 14 residues long. The CDR3 loop reads CASRPQASGNTIYF. The CDR3 nucleotides are TGTGCCAGCAGACCTCAGGCCTCTGGAAACACCATATATTTT.

This rearrangement joins TRBV5-6 to TRBJ2-3, with D perhaps matching TRBD2 (5 bases). The CDR3 contains 15 residues. From germline, CDR1 is SGHDT and CDR2 YYEEEE. Between the trimmed V and J ends, which lost 2 bases and 2 bases, there was a span of 12 bases. The CDR3 here is CASSLGSAITDTQYF. As DNA, the CDR3 is TGTGCCAGCAGCTTAGGTAGCGCCATCACAGATACGCAGTATTTT.

The V gene is TRBV21-1, the J gene TRBJ2-3; TRBD2 is the table's D call and was not checked against the DNA. TRBV21-1 is a pseudogene locus. CDR3 size: 20 residues. As DNA, the CDR3 is TGTGCCAGCAGCAAAGCTAGGCGGGGGCCAGTCAGATTCCTGACAGATACGCAGTATTTT. It yields the protein CASSKARRGPVRFLTDTQYF.

V is TRBV28 and J is TRBJ2-3; 11 bases fit TRBD2. Losses at the gene ends were 4 bases for V and 5 bases for J; bases not matched to a gene: 2. CDR3 length: 14 amino acids. The germline V gene encodes CDR1 MDHEN and CDR2 SYDVKM. The CDR3 DNA sequence: TGTGCCAGCAGTTCCGGGACTAGCGGAGATACGCAGTATTTT. The encoded protein is CASSSGTSGDTQYF.

The rearrangement uses TRBV7-9 and TRBJ1-4; D possibly corresponds to TRBD1 (5 bases). CDR1 is SEHNR and CDR2 is FQNEAQ in the germline V gene (reference sequence). V lost 2 bases, J lost 3 bases, and 10 bases lay in between. This CDR3 is 15 amino acids long. The CDR3 coding sequence is TGTGCCAGCAGCTTAACGCAGGGTGCTAATGAAAAACTGTTTTTT. Residues: CASSLTQGANEKLFF.

J is TRBJ2-5 and V is TRBV7-2; 7 positions agree with TRBD2. V was pared by 2 bases and J by 3 bases, with 3 bases of the junction left unmatched. The CDR3 is made up of 14 amino acids. The germline CDR1 and CDR2 sequences are SGHTA and FQGNSA. CDR3 DNA: TGTGCCAGCAGCTTATCCCTAGCGGAAGAGACCCAGTACTTC. It yields the protein CASSLSLAEETQYF.

The chain carries TRBV14 and TRBJ1-2; TRBD1 might be the D (5 bases). Trimming cost V 1 base and J 5 bases, with 11 bases left between them. The CDR3 spans 14 residues. Germline V CDR1 and CDR2: SGHDN, FVKESK. CDR3 bases: TGTGCCAGCAGCCAAGCGGGGGGACCTTATGGCTACACCTTC. Its protein product is CASSQAGGPYGYTF.

The chain joins TRBV6-5 to TRBJ1-4, with 7 bases matching TRBD1. J gave up 8 bases and V 0 bases, and 6 bases lay outside the gene matches. The CDR3 runs to 15 residues. In germline, CDR1 is MNHEY, CDR2 SVGAGI. The CDR3 spells CASSYSGDRGEKLFF. The CDR3 region has the DNA TGTGCCAGCAGTTACTCGGGGGACAGAGGGGAAAAACTGTTTTTT.

Notes on this clone: The junction shows a germline mismatch at one end, possibly a read error. The gene calls are TRBV27 and TRBJ2-1, with D possibly TRBD2 on 6 matching bases. The CDR3 is made up of 15 amino acids. Germline V lookup: CDR1 MNHEY, CDR2 SMNVEV (reference sequence). DNA of the CDR3: TGTGCCAGAAGTTTAACGGACGGGAGAAGTCATGAGCAGTTCTTC. This sequence encodes CARSLTDGRSHEQFF.